The sequence of this TCR beta chain was determined in a study of blood T cell repertoires in COVID-19. Background on the study: Samples taken during acute and convalescent COVID-19 were collected in the United States, Italy and Spain. PBMCs, B-cell-depleted T cells, or T cells provided the cDNA or gDNA that made up the material.

Source study methods: Amplification with reference gene primers provided the estimates of nucleated cell counts. Repertoires were generated with immunoSEQ multiplex PCR, while TCRdb's copy carries only in-frame clones and drops some. V and J calls plus clone size are reproduced from that table; the DNA served to infer D and trimming. The sample comprises 100,000 to 140,000 clones, around nine tenths of which are singletons, and approximately 1.3% rests with the top ten. CDR1 SGHTS and CDR2 YDEGEE come from the germline V gene. This CDR3 comprises 13 residues. The ends were cut back, 0 bases at V and 6 bases at J, with 9 bases in the middle.

Material: peripheral blood. The sequence came from a woman aged 30 to 39 with acute or convalescent COVID-19. V and J are TRBV5-8 and TRBJ1-2; weak D call: TRBD1 (5 bases). The CDR3 spells CASSLGRVDGYTF. The DNA for the CDR3 is TGTGCCAGCAGCTTGGGCAGGGTCGATGGCTACACCTTC.